The sequence of this T cell receptor (beta chain) was determined in a study of cytomegalovirus exposure and HLA in healthy donors. Points on this clone: The antigen is not known.

In the PCR, 60 Vbeta and 13 Jbeta primers were used. This table comes from immunoSEQ multiplex PCR, and its TCRdb copy is limited to in-frame clones, with some not included. Of 85,000 to 120,000 clones detected, roughly 77% appear once; the ten largest clones hold 2.5%. The CDR3 covers 14 residues. CDR1 and CDR2 from the germline V gene are SGHRS and YFSETQ. Trimming left V 4 bases short and J 9 bases short, with 17 bases between. Study results and limitations: Some segments of the V type, notably TRBV6-2 and TRBV6-3, were excluded as indistinguishable. Sequencing likely generated an artifact that appeared as a cluster of highly shared sequence variants.

The gene calls are TRBV5-1 and TRBJ2-1; the D gene is possibly TRBD2 (6 bases). Sequencing was done on a sample of PBMCs. The clonotype originates from a man aged 40-49 years in good health and CMV-seronegative. In DNA, the CDR3 is TGCGCCAGCAGCAACACGGCGGGGTCGGGTGAGCAGTTCTTC. Translation: CASSNTAGSGEQFF. Supplemented by reference TRBV5-1 and TRBJ2-1, the full variable domain reads KAGVTQTPRYLIKTRGQQVTLSCSPISGHRSVSWYQQTPGQGLQFLFEYFSETQRNKGNFPGRFSGRQFSNSRSEMNVSTLELGDSALYLCASSNTAGSGEQFFGPGTRLTVL.